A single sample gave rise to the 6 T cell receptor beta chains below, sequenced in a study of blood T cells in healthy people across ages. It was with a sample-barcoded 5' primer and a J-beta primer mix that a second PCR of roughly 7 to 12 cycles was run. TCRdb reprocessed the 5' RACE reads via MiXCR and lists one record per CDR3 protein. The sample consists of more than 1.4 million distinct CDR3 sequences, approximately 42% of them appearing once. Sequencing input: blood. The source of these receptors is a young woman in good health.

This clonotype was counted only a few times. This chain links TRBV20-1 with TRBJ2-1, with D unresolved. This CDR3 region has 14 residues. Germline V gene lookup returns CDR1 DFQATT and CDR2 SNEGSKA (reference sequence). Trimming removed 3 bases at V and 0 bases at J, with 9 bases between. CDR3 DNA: TGCAGTGCTAGGGGCGCAACCTCCTACAATGAGCAGTTCTTC. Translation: CSARGATSYNEQFF.

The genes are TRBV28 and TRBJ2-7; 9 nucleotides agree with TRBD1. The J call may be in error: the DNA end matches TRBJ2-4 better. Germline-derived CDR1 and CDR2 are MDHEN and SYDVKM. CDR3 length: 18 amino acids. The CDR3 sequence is CASSFEQGARTAKNIQYF. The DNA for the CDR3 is TGTGCCAGCAGTTTCGAACAGGGGGCGCGAACTGCCAAAAACATTCAGTACTTC.

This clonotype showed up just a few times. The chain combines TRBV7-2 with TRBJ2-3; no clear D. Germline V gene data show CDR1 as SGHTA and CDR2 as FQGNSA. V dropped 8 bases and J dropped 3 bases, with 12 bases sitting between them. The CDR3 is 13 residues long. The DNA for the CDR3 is TGTGCCAGCGACCAACGCCCGACAGATACGCAGTATTTT. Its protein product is CASDQRPTDTQYF.

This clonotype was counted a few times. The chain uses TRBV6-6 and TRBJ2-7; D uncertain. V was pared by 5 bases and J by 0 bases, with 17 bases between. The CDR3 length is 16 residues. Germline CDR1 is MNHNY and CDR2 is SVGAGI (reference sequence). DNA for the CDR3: TGTGCCAGCAGTCGAATCGAAAGGGTTTTCTCCTACGAGCAGTACTTC. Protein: CASSRIERVFSYEQYF.

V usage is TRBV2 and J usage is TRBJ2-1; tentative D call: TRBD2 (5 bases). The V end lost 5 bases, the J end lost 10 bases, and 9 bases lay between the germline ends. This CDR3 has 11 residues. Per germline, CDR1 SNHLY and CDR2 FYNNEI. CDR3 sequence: CASSLTIEQFF. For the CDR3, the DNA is TGTGCCAGCAGTTTGACTATCGAGCAGTTCTTC.

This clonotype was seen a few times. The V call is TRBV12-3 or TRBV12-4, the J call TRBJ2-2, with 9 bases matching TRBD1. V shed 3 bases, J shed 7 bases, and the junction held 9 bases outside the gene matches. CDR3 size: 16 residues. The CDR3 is CASSFPGTGLVGELFF. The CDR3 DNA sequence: TGTGCCAGCAGTTTTCCGGGGACAGGGTTGGTCGGGGAGCTGTTTTTT.